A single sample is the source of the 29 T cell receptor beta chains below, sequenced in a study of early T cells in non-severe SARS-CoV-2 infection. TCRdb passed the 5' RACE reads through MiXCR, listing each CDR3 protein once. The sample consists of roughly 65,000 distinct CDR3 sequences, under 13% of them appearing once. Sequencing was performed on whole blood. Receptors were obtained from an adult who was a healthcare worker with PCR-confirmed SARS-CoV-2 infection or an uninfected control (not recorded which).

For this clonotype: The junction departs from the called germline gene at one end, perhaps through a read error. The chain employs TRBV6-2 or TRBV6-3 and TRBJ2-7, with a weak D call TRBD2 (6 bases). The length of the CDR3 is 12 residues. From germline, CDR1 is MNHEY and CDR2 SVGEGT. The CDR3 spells CASSYLGLIPLF. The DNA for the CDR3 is TGTGCCAGCAGTTACCTTGGACTAATCCCCCTCTTC.

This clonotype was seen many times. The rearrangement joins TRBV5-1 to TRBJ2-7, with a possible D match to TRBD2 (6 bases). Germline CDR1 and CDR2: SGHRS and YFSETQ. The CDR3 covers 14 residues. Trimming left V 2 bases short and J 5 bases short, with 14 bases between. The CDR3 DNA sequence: TGCGCCAGCAGCTTCTCATCAGGGACTGACGAGCAGTACTTC. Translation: CASSFSSGTDEQYF.

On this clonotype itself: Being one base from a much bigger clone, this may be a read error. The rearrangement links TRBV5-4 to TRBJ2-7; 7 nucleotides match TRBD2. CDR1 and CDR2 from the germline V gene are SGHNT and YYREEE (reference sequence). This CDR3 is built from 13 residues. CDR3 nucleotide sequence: TGTGCCAACAGCGAGCGGGACGCCTACGAGCAGTACTTC. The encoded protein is CANSERDAYEQYF. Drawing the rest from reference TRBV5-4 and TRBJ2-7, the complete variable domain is ETGVTQSPTHLIKTRGQQVTLRCSSQSGHNTVSWYQQALGQGPQFIFQYYREEENGRGNFPPRFSGLQFPNYSSELNVNALELDDSALYLCANSERDAYEQYFGPGTRLTVT.

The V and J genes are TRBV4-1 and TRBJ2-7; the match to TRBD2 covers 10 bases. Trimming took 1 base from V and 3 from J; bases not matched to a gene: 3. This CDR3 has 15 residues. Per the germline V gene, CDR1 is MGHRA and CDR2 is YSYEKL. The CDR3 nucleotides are TGCGCCAGCAGCCAAGGGGGACTAGCGAACTACGAGCAGTACTTC. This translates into CASSQGGLANYEQYF.

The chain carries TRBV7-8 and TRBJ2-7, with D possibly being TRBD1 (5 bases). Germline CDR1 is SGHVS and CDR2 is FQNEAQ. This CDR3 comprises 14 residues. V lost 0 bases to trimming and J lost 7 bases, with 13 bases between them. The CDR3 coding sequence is TGTGCCAGCAGCTTAGCCGCCAGCTCAGGGGAGCAGTACTTC. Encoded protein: CASSLAASSGEQYF.

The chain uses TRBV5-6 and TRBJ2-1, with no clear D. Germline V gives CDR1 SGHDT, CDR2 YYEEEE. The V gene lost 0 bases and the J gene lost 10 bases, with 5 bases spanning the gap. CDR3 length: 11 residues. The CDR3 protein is CASSLAVEQFF. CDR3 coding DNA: TGTGCCAGCAGCTTGGCAGTAGAGCAGTTCTTC.

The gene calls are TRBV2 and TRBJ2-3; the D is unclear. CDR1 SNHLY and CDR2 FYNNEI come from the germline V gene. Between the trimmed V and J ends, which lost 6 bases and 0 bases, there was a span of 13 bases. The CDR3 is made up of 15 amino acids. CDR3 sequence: CASRQFPGSTDTQYF. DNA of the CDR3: TGTGCCAGCAGGCAGTTTCCCGGAAGCACAGATACGCAGTATTTT.

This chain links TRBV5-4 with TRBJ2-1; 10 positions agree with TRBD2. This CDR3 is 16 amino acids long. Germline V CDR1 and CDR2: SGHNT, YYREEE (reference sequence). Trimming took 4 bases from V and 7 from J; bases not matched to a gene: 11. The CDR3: CASSHHSGRSLNEQFF. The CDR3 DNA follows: TGTGCCAGCAGCCATCATAGCGGGAGGTCCCTTAATGAGCAGTTCTTC.

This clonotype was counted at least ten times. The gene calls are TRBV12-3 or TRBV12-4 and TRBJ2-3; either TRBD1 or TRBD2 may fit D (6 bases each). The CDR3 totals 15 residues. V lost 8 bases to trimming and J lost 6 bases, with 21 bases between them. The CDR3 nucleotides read TGTGCCAGCTTTCAGGGGACGGGAGAAGCCGATACGCAGTATTTT. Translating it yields CASFQGTGEADTQYF.

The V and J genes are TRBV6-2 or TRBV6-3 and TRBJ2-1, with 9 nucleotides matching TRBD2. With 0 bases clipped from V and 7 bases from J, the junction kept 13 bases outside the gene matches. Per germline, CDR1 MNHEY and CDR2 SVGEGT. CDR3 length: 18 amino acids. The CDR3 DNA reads TGTGCCAGCAGTTACTCGAGTCCCAGCGGGAGGCGGAGGAATGAGCAGTTCTTC. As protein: CASSYSSPSGRRRNEQFF.

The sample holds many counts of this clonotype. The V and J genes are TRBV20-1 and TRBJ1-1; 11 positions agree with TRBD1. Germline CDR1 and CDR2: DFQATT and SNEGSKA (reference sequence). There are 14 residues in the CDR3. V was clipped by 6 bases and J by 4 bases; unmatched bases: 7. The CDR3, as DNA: TGCAGTGCCCAGTCCGGGACAGGGGGCACTGAAGCTTTCTTT. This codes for CSAQSGTGGTEAFF.

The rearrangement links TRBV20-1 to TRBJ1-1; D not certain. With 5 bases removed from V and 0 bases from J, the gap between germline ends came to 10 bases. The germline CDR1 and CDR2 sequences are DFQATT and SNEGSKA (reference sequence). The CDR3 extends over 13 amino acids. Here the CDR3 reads CSAPAEMNTEAFF. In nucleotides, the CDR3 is TGCAGTGCTCCGGCAGAGATGAACACTGAAGCTTTCTTT.

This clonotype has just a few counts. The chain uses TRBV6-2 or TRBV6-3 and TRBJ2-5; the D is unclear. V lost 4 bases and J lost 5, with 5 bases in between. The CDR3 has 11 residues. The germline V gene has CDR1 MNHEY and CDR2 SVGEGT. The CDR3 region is CASSSMETQYF. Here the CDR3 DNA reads TGTGCCAGCAGTTCCATGGAGACCCAGTACTTC.

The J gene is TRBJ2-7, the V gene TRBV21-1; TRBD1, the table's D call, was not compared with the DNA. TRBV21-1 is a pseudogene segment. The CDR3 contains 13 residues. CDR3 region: CAISPGQTYEQYF. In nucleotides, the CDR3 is TGTGCCATCTCACCGGGACAGACCTACGAGCAGTACTTC.

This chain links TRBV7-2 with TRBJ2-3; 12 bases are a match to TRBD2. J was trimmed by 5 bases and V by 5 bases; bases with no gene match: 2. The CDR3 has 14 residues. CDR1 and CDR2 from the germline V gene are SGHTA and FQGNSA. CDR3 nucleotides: TGTGCCAGCAGCAAGGGACTAGCGGGAGATACGCAGTATTTT. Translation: CASSKGLAGDTQYF.

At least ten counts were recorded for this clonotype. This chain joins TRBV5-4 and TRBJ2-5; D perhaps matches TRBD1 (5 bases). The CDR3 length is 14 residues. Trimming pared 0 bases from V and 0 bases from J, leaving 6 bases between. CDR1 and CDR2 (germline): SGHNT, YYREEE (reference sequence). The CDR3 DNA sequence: TGTGCCAGCAGCTTGGGACAGTACCAAGAGACCCAGTACTTC. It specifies CASSLGQYQETQYF.

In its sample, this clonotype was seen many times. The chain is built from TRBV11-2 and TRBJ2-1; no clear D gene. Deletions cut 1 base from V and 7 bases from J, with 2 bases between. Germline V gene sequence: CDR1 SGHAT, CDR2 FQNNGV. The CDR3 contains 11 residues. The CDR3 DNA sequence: TGTGCCAGCAGCTTAGTAAATGAGCAGTTCTTC. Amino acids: CASSLVNEQFF.

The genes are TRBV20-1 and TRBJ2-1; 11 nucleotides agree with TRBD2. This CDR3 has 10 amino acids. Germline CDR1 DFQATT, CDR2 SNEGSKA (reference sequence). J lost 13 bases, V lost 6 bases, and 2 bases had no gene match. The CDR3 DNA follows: TGCAGTGCCCGACTAGCGGGACAGTTCTTC. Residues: CSARLAGQFF.

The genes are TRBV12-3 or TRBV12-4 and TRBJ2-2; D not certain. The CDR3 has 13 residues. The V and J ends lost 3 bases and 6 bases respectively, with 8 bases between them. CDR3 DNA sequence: TGTGCCAGCAGTTTCCAGCTCCCCGGGGAGCTGTTTTTT. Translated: CASSFQLPGELFF.

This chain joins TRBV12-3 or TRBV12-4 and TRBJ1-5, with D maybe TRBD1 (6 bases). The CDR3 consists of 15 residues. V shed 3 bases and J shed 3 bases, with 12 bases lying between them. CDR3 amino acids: CASSFGGHNNQPQHF. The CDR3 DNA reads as TGTGCCAGCAGTTTCGGGGGCCACAACAATCAGCCCCAGCATTTT.

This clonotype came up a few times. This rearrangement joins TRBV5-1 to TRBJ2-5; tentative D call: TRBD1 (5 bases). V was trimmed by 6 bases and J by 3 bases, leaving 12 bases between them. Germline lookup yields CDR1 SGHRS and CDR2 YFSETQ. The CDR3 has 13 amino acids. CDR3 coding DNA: TGCGCCAGCACCCCGGACAACGAAGAGACCCAGTACTTC. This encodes CASTPDNEETQYF. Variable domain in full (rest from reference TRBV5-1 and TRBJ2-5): KAGVTQTPRYLIKTRGQQVTLSCSPISGHRSVSWYQQTPGQGLQFLFEYFSETQRNKGNFPGRFSGRQFSNSRSEMNVSTLELGDSALYLCASTPDNEETQYFGPGTRLLVL.

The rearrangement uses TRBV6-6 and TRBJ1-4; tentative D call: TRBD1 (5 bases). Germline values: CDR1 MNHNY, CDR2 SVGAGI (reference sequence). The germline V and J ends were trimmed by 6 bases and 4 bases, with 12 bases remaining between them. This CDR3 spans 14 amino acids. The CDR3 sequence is CASRAGGFNEKLFF. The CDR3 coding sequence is TGTGCCAGCAGGGCGGGGGGATTTAATGAAAAACTGTTTTTT.

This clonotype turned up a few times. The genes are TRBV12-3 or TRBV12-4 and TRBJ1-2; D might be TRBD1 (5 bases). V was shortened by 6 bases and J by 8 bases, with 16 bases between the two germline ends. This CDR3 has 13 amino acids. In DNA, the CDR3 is TGTGCCAGCAGCCTTGGGGCTGGGCACGGCTACACCTTC. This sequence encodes CASSLGAGHGYTF.

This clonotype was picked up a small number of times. Here the CDR3 reads CSAEPYRDTGYTF. As DNA, the CDR3 is TGCAGTGCTGAACCGTACCGGGACACCGGCTACACCTTC. V is TRBV20-1 and J is TRBJ1-2; possible D gene TRBD1, 6 bases. The CDR3 has 13 residues. Trimming shortened V by 5 bases and J by 8 bases, and 18 bases separated the two germline ends. Germline lookup yields CDR1 DFQATT and CDR2 SNEGSKA (reference sequence).

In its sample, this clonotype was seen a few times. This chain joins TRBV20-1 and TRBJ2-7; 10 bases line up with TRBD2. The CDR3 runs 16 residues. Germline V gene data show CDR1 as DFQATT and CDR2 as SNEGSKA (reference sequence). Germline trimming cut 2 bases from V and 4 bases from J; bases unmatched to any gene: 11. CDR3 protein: CSARPPFSGGFYEQYF. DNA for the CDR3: TGCAGTGCTAGACCCCCATTTAGCGGGGGGTTTTACGAGCAGTACTTC.

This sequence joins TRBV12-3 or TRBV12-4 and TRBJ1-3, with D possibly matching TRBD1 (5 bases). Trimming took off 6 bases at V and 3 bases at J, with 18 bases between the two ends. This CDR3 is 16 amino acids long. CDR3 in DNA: TGTGCCAGCAGCCGAAGACTCGGGGGATATGGAAACACCATATATTTT. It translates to CASSRRLGGYGNTIYF.

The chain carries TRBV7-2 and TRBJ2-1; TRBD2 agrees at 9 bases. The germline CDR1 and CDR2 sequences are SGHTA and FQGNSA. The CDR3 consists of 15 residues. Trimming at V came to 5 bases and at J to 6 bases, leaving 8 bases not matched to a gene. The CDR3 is CASSPGTSPFNEQFF. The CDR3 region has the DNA TGTGCCAGCAGCCCCGGGACTAGCCCTTTCAATGAGCAGTTCTTC.

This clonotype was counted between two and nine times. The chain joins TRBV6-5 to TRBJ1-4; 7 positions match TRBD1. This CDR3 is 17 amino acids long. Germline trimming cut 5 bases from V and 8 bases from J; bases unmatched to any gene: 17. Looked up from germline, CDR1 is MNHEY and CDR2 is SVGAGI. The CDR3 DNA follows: TGTGCCAGCAGTGTCACCGGAGGGGGCGAGGGTCGGGAAAAACTGTTTTTT. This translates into CASSVTGGGEGREKLFF.

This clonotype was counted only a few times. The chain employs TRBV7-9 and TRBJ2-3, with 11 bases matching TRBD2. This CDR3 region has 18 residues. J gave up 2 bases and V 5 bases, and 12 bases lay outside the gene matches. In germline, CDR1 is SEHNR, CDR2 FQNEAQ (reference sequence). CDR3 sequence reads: CASSPGTSGSEHTDTQYF. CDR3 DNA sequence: TGTGCCAGCAGCCCAGGGACTAGCGGATCAGAACACACAGATACGCAGTATTTT. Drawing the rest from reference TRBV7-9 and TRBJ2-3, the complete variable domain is DTGVSQNPRHKITKRGQNVTFRCDPISEHNRLYWYRQTLGQGPEFLTYFQNEAQLEKSRLLSDRFSAERPKGSFSTLEIQRTEQGDSAMYLCASSPGTSGSEHTDTQYFGPGTRLTVL.